The 20 T cell receptor beta chains given below trace back to one sample, sequenced in a study of human T cells and chemical hapten exposure. TCRdb reanalysed the RACE reads using MiXCR and keeps one entry per CDR3 protein. The profile shows approximately 71,000 distinct CDR3 sequences, 11% of them singletons. The time point here: patch test 3, about 24 weeks after DPC sensitization. Treatment meaning: therapeutic diphenylcyclopropenone sensitization with weekly scalp DPC. The sequenced sample was whole blood, obtained in connection with sensitization to the hapten diphenylcyclopropenone (DPC). The receptor source for this set is a woman between 45 and 65 years old with alopecia areata. Some clones in this sample may be carry-over from other donors' samples.

This clonotype was seen ten or more times. The chain links TRBV20-1 to TRBJ2-3, with D unresolved. Trimming took off 3 bases at V and 1 base at J, with 14 bases between the two ends. CDR3 length: 15 residues. Germline V lookup: CDR1 DFQATT, CDR2 SNEGSKA (reference sequence). For the CDR3, the DNA is TGCAGTGCTAGCCGATCAGGCATCGGCACAGATACGCAGTATTTT. Its translation is CSASRSGIGTDTQYF.

This clonotype was seen more than once but under ten times. V usage is TRBV7-6 and J usage is TRBJ2-3; 9 bases match TRBD2. Germline assignment: CDR1 SGHVS and CDR2 FNYEAQ. The CDR3 has 15 residues. The junction had 5 bases not matched to a gene; V was cut back by 3 bases and J by 4 bases. The CDR3 is CASSFAGGRPDTQYF. The CDR3 DNA reads as TGTGCCAGCAGCTTCGCGGGGGGGAGACCAGATACGCAGTATTTT.

This clonotype has more than one count but fewer than ten. The rearrangement uses TRBV28 and TRBJ2-7; perhaps D is TRBD1 or TRBD2 (5 bases each). V was shortened by 4 bases and J by 3 bases, with 13 bases between the two germline ends. The CDR3 extends over 14 amino acids. The germline CDR1 and CDR2 sequences are MDHEN and SYDVKM. The CDR3 nucleotides are TGTGCCAGCAGTTGGGGGACGGTGTTCTACGAGCAGTACTTC. The encoded protein is CASSWGTVFYEQYF.

There are a few counts of this clonotype. Here the CDR3 reads CASSPLVSGGYTF. CDR3 nucleotide sequence: TGTGCCAGCAGCCCTTTGGTGTCTGGGGGCTACACCTTC. V is TRBV28 and J is TRBJ1-2; D gene uncertain. The CDR3 has 13 amino acids. V lost 6 bases and J 8 bases, leaving 16 bases between the germline ends. Per the germline V gene, CDR1 is MDHEN and CDR2 is SYDVKM.

This clonotype has a count of ten or more. This chain links TRBV6-2 or TRBV6-3 with TRBJ2-7; 7 bases line up with TRBD1. Germline trimming cut 5 bases from V and 2 bases from J; bases unmatched to any gene: 0. This CDR3 comprises 12 residues. CDR1 is MNHEY, CDR2 SVGEGT, per germline. The CDR3 coding sequence is TGTGCCAGCAGTGGGACAGCCTACGAGCAGTACTTC. This translates into CASSGTAYEQYF.

This clonotype appeared many times. The chain joins TRBV5-4 to TRBJ2-1; either TRBD1 or TRBD2 may fit D (5 bases each). CDR3 size: 12 residues. The germline gives CDR1 SGHNT, CDR2 YYREEE (reference sequence). The V gene lost 7 bases and the J gene lost 6 bases, with 11 bases spanning the gap. For the CDR3, the DNA is TGTGCCAGCCGGGCTGGGGGCAATGAGCAGTTCTTC. It specifies CASRAGGNEQFF.

This clonotype was seen ten or more times. V is TRBV11-2 and J is TRBJ2-2; tentative D call: TRBD2 (6 bases). Germline values: CDR1 SGHAT, CDR2 FQNNGV. V was trimmed by 5 bases and J by 6 bases, leaving 22 bases between them. The CDR3 covers 17 residues. The CDR3 here is CASSLTVGLGKAGELFF. The DNA of the CDR3 is TGTGCCAGCAGCCTAACGGTGGGACTGGGGAAGGCCGGGGAGCTGTTTTTT.

This clonotype was seen many times. The genes are TRBV7-8 and TRBJ1-4, with unresolved D. Per the germline V gene, CDR1 is SGHVS and CDR2 is FQNEAQ. This CDR3 region has 14 residues. Trimming pared 5 bases from V and 0 bases from J, leaving 7 bases between. The CDR3 DNA reads TGTGCCAGCAGCCTTATACCAACTAATGAAAAACTGTTTTTT. It specifies CASSLIPTNEKLFF.

This clonotype appeared many times. The genes are TRBV4-3 and TRBJ1-6; 8 bases line up with TRBD1. V trimming: 0 bases; J trimming: 11 bases; junction bases outside the gene matches: 6. CDR1 and CDR2 (germline): LGHNA, YSLEER. The CDR3 runs 15 residues. The CDR3 nucleotides are TGCGCCAGCAGCCAAGACAGGGGGCGCTTTGCACCCCTCCACTTT. Its protein is CASSQDRGRFAPLHF.

This clonotype was seen repeatedly, ten times or more. The chain is built from TRBV20-1 and TRBJ2-1, with 14 positions matching TRBD2. Germline-derived CDR1 and CDR2 are DFQATT and SNEGSKA (reference sequence). Trimming cost V 6 bases and J 13 bases; bases outside gene matches: 14. The CDR3 length is 15 residues. The CDR3 DNA is TGCAGTGCCCAGACCGGGACTAGCGGGAGTCCGGTCCAGTTCTTC. Translated: CSAQTGTSGSPVQFF.

This clonotype was detected many times. This chain links TRBV27 with TRBJ2-5; no reliable D call. The CDR3 covers 11 residues. Looked up from germline, CDR1 is MNHEY and CDR2 is SMNVEV (reference sequence). Trimming took off 3 bases at V and 4 bases at J, with 3 bases between the two ends. The CDR3 nucleotides are TGTGCCAGCAGTTTTGTAGAGACCCAGTACTTC. This translates into CASSFVETQYF.

This clonotype occurred a few times. V is TRBV15 and J is TRBJ1-3, with D maybe TRBD1 (5 bases). Germline CDR1 LNHNV, CDR2 YYDKDF (reference sequence). Trimming cost V 0 bases and J 6 bases, with 18 bases left between them. This CDR3 comprises 17 residues. This chain's CDR3 is CATSRELAQGGANTIYF. CDR3 bases: TGTGCCACCAGCAGAGAATTGGCTCAGGGAGGGGCAAACACCATATATTTT.

V is TRBV20-1 and J is TRBJ2-1; D is possibly TRBD1 (6 bases). Germline-derived CDR1 and CDR2 are DFQATT and SNEGSKA (reference sequence). V dropped 6 bases and J dropped 4 bases, with 16 bases sitting between them. This CDR3 has 14 residues. The CDR3 sequence: CSAPSRGVYNEQFF. The CDR3 DNA follows: TGCAGTGCCCCCAGCAGGGGCGTGTACAATGAGCAGTTCTTC.

At least ten counts were recorded for this clonotype. The V call is TRBV12-3 or TRBV12-4, the J call TRBJ1-5, with D unresolved. This CDR3 has 12 residues. Trimming removed 6 bases at V and 2 bases at J, with 5 bases between. The CDR3 region is CASRPGNQPQHF. The DNA of the CDR3 is TGTGCCAGCAGACCCGGCAATCAGCCCCAGCATTTT.

This clonotype was detected ten times or more. The chain carries TRBV2 and TRBJ1-2; weak D call: TRBD1 (5 bases). V shed 5 bases and J shed 5 bases, with 15 bases lying between them. Germline V CDR1 and CDR2: SNHLY, FYNNEI. The CDR3 consists of 14 residues. The CDR3 coding sequence is TGTGCCAGCAGTCCAACGACAGAACTATATGGCTACACCTTC. It yields the protein CASSPTTELYGYTF.

This clonotype has ten or more counts. The chain recombines TRBV6-2 or TRBV6-3 with TRBJ1-2, with D unclear. In germline, CDR1 is MNHEY, CDR2 SVGEGT. The CDR3 has 15 amino acids. With 7 bases removed from V and 4 bases from J, the gap between germline ends came to 19 bases. This CDR3 reads CASTYSRTPIYGYTF. Here the CDR3 DNA reads TGTGCCAGCACGTACTCACGGACGCCGATCTATGGCTACACCTTC.

The chain is built from TRBV20-1 and TRBJ2-5; 8 bases fit TRBD1. Per the germline V gene, CDR1 is DFQATT and CDR2 is SNEGSKA (reference sequence). This CDR3 comprises 14 residues. V shed 4 bases, J shed 3 bases, and the junction held 7 bases outside the gene matches. As DNA, the CDR3 is TGCAGTGCTAACAGACAGGGGCGCGAAGAGACCCAGTACTTC. Translation: CSANRQGREETQYF.

This clonotype has at least ten counts. The V gene is TRBV20-1, the J gene TRBJ1-5, with no clear D. The CDR3 consists of 15 residues. Between the trimmed V and J ends, which lost 0 bases and 7 bases, there was a span of 16 bases. Germline V CDR1 and CDR2: DFQATT, SNEGSKA (reference sequence). CDR3 sequence (DNA): TGCAGTGCTAGAGATCCTAATGCGTTGCGCCAGCCCCAGCATTTT. Translating it yields CSARDPNALRQPQHF.

This clonotype was seen a handful of times. The chain joins TRBV5-1 to TRBJ1-1; no clear D gene. Trimming took off 2 bases at V and 3 bases at J, with 8 bases between the two ends. Germline V CDR1 and CDR2: SGHRS, YFSETQ. This CDR3 contains 13 residues. CDR3 coding DNA: TGCGCCAGCAGCTTCCCCGGGGACACTGAAGCTTTCTTT. The encoded protein is CASSFPGDTEAFF.

The V and J genes are TRBV5-4 and TRBJ2-5, with unresolved D. Per the germline V gene, CDR1 is SGHNT and CDR2 is YYREEE (reference sequence). The CDR3 contains 15 residues. Trimming left V 5 bases short and J 1 base short, with 15 bases between. Here the CDR3 reads CASRNDANPQETQYF. The CDR3 DNA reads as TGTGCCAGCAGGAACGACGCCAACCCCCAAGAGACCCAGTACTTC.